A single sample is the source of the 27 T cell receptor beta chains below, sequenced in a study of cytotoxic CD8 clonotypes in ibrutinib-treated CLL. TCRdb keeps only in-frame clones here, not all; method: immunoSEQ multiplex PCR. This repertoire shows about 160,000 clones, less than 85% found once; its top ten account for about 4.3%. The sample in question was PBMCs, obtained after 24 months of ibrutinib treatment. The receptors shown here come from a human donor with chronic lymphocytic leukemia.

The chain is built from TRBV28 and TRBJ2-1, with a possible D match to TRBD2 (5 bases). In germline, CDR1 is MDHEN, CDR2 SYDVKM. V lost 10 bases and J lost 2, with 15 bases in between. The CDR3 sequence is 14 residues long. The CDR3 coding sequence is TGTGCCACTAAACCGGGATTTACCTACAATGAGCAGTTCTTC. It is translated as CATKPGFTYNEQFF.

The chain links TRBV7-9 to TRBJ2-7, with 10 bases identical to TRBD1. Trimming removed 3 bases from V and 0 bases from J; junction bases left unmatched: 2. The CDR3 is 15 residues long. The germline gives CDR1 SEHNR, CDR2 FQNEAQ (reference sequence). Here the CDR3 DNA reads TGTGCCAGCAGCTTGACAGGGGGCTCCTCCTACGAGCAGTACTTC. Its protein product is CASSLTGGSSYEQYF.

The genes are TRBV7-9 and TRBJ1-4; D uncertain. The CDR3 spans 15 residues. V was trimmed by 1 base and J by 5 bases, leaving 11 bases between them. Per germline, CDR1 SEHNR and CDR2 FQNEAQ (reference sequence). The CDR3 DNA is TGTGCCAGCAGCTTAGGGATGACCCCAAATGAAAAACTGTTTTTT. Protein: CASSLGMTPNEKLFF.

J is TRBJ2-7 and V is TRBV13, with a weak D call TRBD2 (5 bases). This CDR3 region has 15 residues. Per the germline V gene, CDR1 is PRHDT and CDR2 is FYEKMQ (reference sequence). The ends were cut back, 4 bases at V and 2 bases at J, with 15 bases in the middle. CDR3 region: CASSSRRANTYEQYF. CDR3 DNA: TGTGCCAGCAGCTCAAGGCGGGCCAACACCTACGAGCAGTACTTC.

The chain is built from TRBV28 and TRBJ2-1, with 12 bases that match TRBD2. The CDR3 sequence is 19 residues long. The germline V gene has CDR1 MDHEN and CDR2 SYDVKM. V lost 4 bases and J lost 0; bases outside the gene matches: 10. Here the CDR3 reads CASSSGTSGSRNSYNEQFF. CDR3 sequence (DNA): TGTGCCAGCAGTTCCGGGACTAGCGGGTCACGAAACTCCTACAATGAGCAGTTCTTC.

V is TRBV6-5 and J is TRBJ2-1, with 8 bases that match TRBD2. Looked up from germline, CDR1 is MNHEY and CDR2 is SVGAGI. V was pared by 0 bases and J by 9 bases, with 7 bases of the junction left unmatched. The CDR3 runs 15 residues. CDR3 nucleotide sequence: TGTGCCAGCAGTTACTCATGGACTAGCATAGGTGAGCAGTTCTTC. It codes for CASSYSWTSIGEQFF.

In its sample, this clone was seen once. This CDR3 is CASKNRDEKLFF. DNA of the CDR3: TGTGCCTCAAAAAACCGGGACGAAAAACTGTTTTTT. The rearrangement links TRBV19 to TRBJ1-4, with D perhaps TRBD1 (5 bases). CDR1 is LNHDA and CDR2 is SQIVND in the germline V gene (reference sequence). Trimming took 11 bases from V and 8 from J, leaving 15 bases between them. The CDR3 runs to 12 residues.

V gene TRBV12-2 combines with J gene TRBJ2-1; the table's D call, TRBD1, has no DNA check behind it. TRBV12-2 is a pseudogene. The CDR3 is 12 amino acids. This CDR3 reads CASRPGEGEQFF. The CDR3 bases are TGTGCAAGTCGCCCAGGGGAAGGTGAGCAGTTCTTC.

Regarding this clone: The sample holds other DNA sequences that translate to the same CDR3. The rearrangement links TRBV9 to TRBJ2-1; D is possibly TRBD2 (5 bases). This CDR3 comprises 14 residues. Germline CDR1 and CDR2: SGDLS and YYNGEE. Trimming took 0 bases from V and 1 from J, leaving 5 bases between them. CDR3 in DNA: TGTGCCAGCAGCGTAGCGGGATCCTACAATGAGCAGTTCTTC. Protein product: CASSVAGSYNEQFF.

The rearrangement uses TRBV18 and TRBJ1-4; D remains unclear. Germline CDR1 is KGHSH and CDR2 is LQKENI. Trimming took off 3 bases at V and 6 bases at J, with 8 bases between the two ends. The CDR3 consists of 13 residues. CDR3 nucleotide sequence: TGTGCCAGCTCACCGAATTTGGATGAAAAACTGTTTTTT. Encoded protein: CASSPNLDEKLFF.

This chain links TRBV19 with TRBJ1-2; D is ambiguous. The CDR3 is made up of 12 amino acids. V lost 3 bases and J 8 bases, leaving 10 bases between the germline ends. CDR1 is LNHDA, CDR2 SQIVND, per germline (reference sequence). This CDR3 reads CASSIRQRGYTF. The CDR3, as DNA: TGTGCCAGTAGTATCAGGCAGCGAGGCTACACCTTC.

The rearrangement links TRBV19 to TRBJ1-1; 8 bases fit TRBD1. The CDR3 covers 15 residues. The germline V gene encodes CDR1 LNHDA and CDR2 SQIVND (reference sequence). With V trimmed by 5 bases and J by 5 bases, 10 bases remained unmatched. The CDR3 coding sequence is TGTGCCAGTAGTTCACGGACAGGGCTGGGAACTGAAGCTTTCTTT. Translating gives CASSSRTGLGTEAFF.

This clone was observed once. The chain combines TRBV20-1 with TRBJ1-2; no clear D gene. The CDR3 sequence is 11 residues long. Trimming shortened V by 3 bases and J by 6 bases, and 8 bases separated the two germline ends. Germline V gives CDR1 DFQATT, CDR2 SNEGSKA (reference sequence). The CDR3 spells CSASSRDGYTF. The DNA for the CDR3 is TGCAGTGCTAGTTCTCGGGATGGCTACACCTTC.

This sequence joins TRBV12-5 and TRBJ2-1; 8 bases map to TRBD2. V trimming: 2 bases; J trimming: 12 bases; junction bases outside the gene matches: 6. Germline V gene data show CDR1 as LGHNT and CDR2 as FRNRAP. This CDR3 has 13 residues. Here the CDR3 DNA reads TGTGCTAGTGGTTTGCCCTCTAGCGGGTGGCAGTTCTTC. This gives the protein CASGLPSSGWQFF.

The rearrangement links TRBV5-3 to TRBJ1-3; no clear D. TRBV5-3 is labeled an ORF, and its function is uncertain. Trimming removed 0 bases from V and 0 bases from J, with 7 bases in between. The CDR3 covers 15 residues. CDR3 DNA sequence: TGTGCCAGAAGCTTGGAGGCATACTCTGGAAACACCATATATTTT. This encodes CARSLEAYSGNTIYF.

This chain connects TRBV29-1 to TRBJ2-4; tentative D call: TRBD1 (6 bases). Trimming stripped 2 bases from V and 1 base from J, with 9 bases between. Germline-derived CDR1 and CDR2 are SQVTM and ANQGSEA. This CDR3 region has 14 residues. The CDR3 nucleotides are TGCAGCGTTGAATACAGGGCGGCCAAAAACATTCAGTACTTC. Translation gives CSVEYRAAKNIQYF. The full variable domain, in which reference TRBV29-1 and TRBJ2-4 provide the parts outside the CDR3, is SAVISQKPSRDICQRGTSLTIQCQVDSQVTMMFWYRQQPGQSLTLIATANQGSEATYESGFVIDKFPISRPNLTFSTLTVSNMSPEDSSIYLCSVEYRAAKNIQYFGAGTRLSVL.

V usage is TRBV7-8 and J usage is TRBJ1-4; D unclear. Trimming removed 3 bases at V and 4 bases at J, with 9 bases between. This CDR3 has 14 amino acids. The germline gives CDR1 SGHVS, CDR2 FQNEAQ. CDR3 loop: CASSFTGSNEKLFF. Written as DNA, the CDR3 is TGTGCCAGCAGCTTCACCGGGAGTAATGAAAAACTGTTTTTT.

V is TRBV7-9 and J is TRBJ2-7; the match to TRBD1 covers 9 bases. V gave up 5 bases and J gave up 5 bases; unmatched junction bases: 7. This CDR3 has 14 amino acids. From germline, CDR1 is SEHNR and CDR2 FQNEAQ (reference sequence). DNA of the CDR3: TGTGCCAGCAGCCTGACAGGGGGTGTGCACGAGCAGTACTTC. Translation gives CASSLTGGVHEQYF. The full variable domain, with the rest looked up from reference TRBV7-9 and TRBJ2-7, is DTGVSQNPRHKITKRGQNVTFRCDPISEHNRLYWYRQTLGQGPEFLTYFQNEAQLEKSRLLSDRFSAERPKGSFSTLEIQRTEQGDSAMYLCASSLTGGVHEQYFGPGTRLTVT.

This chain joins TRBV25-1 and TRBJ1-1, with TRBD1 as a possible D gene (6 bases). This CDR3 contains 15 residues. The germline V gene has CDR1 MGHDK and CDR2 SYGVNS. V shed 1 base and J shed 2 bases, with 11 bases lying between them. The CDR3: CASSEFGGGNTEAFF. CDR3 sequence (DNA): TGTGCCAGCAGTGAATTTGGAGGGGGAAACACTGAAGCTTTCTTT.

The CDR3 here is CASKPSPGGLVYGYTF. Written as DNA, the CDR3 is TGTGCCAGCAAGCCATCCCCAGGGGGGCTTGTCTATGGCTACACCTTC. This chain uses TRBV5-5 with TRBJ1-2; 7 bases map to TRBD1. V was clipped by 6 bases and J by 4 bases; unmatched bases: 15. The CDR3 length is 16 residues. The germline gives CDR1 SGHKS, CDR2 YYEKEE (reference sequence).

The chain uses TRBV9 and TRBJ2-1; TRBD2 agrees at 9 bases. V gave up 4 bases and J gave up 5 bases; unmatched junction bases: 16. CDR1 is SGDLS and CDR2 is YYNGEE in the germline V gene. The CDR3 loop spans 18 amino acids. CDR3 protein: CASSRSPDLAGRHNEQFF. CDR3 DNA: TGTGCCAGCAGCCGCAGCCCTGATCTAGCGGGGCGGCACAATGAGCAGTTCTTC.

CDR3 loop: CASSPSTGDEQFF. CDR3 nucleotides: TGTGCCAGCTCACCTTCGACAGGGGATGAGCAGTTCTTC. V usage is TRBV18 and J usage is TRBJ2-1; 8 nucleotides match TRBD1. Losses at the gene ends were 3 bases for V and 8 bases for J; bases not matched to a gene: 3. CDR1 KGHSH and CDR2 LQKENI come from the germline V gene. This CDR3 contains 13 residues.

The gene calls are TRBV5-1 and TRBJ1-1; TRBD1 matches 7 bases. The J segment lost 1 base and the V segment lost 6 bases, leaving 6 bases of the junction unmatched. Germline V lookup: CDR1 SGHRS, CDR2 YFSETQ. This CDR3 region has 14 residues. The CDR3 nucleotides read TGCGCCAGCACACCGGGACAGCGGAACACTGAAGCTTTCTTT. Protein: CASTPGQRNTEAFF.

The J gene is TRBJ1-1, the V gene TRBV5-6; D might be TRBD1 (6 bases). The V end lost 0 bases, the J end lost 5 bases, and 11 bases lay between the germline ends. Germline assignment: CDR1 SGHDT and CDR2 YYEEEE. The CDR3 has 14 amino acids. Here the CDR3 DNA reads TGTGCCAGCAGCTTGGTAGGGGGAAGTACTGAAGCTTTCTTT. This encodes CASSLVGGSTEAFF.

The rearrangement links TRBV9 to TRBJ1-3; D may be TRBD1 (5 bases). Between the trimmed V and J ends, which lost 0 bases and 7 bases, there was a span of 14 bases. Germline CDR1 and CDR2: SGDLS and YYNGEE. This CDR3 contains 15 residues. CDR3 coding DNA: TGTGCCAGCAGCGTAGAGGTTGGGGGTTGGAACACCATATATTTT. Protein: CASSVEVGGWNTIYF.

The chain combines TRBV27 with TRBJ2-7; D is uncertain. V was clipped by 3 bases and J by 1 base, with 13 bases between them. CDR1 and CDR2 from the germline V gene are MNHEY and SMNVEV (reference sequence). The CDR3 has 15 residues. As DNA, the CDR3 is TGTGCCAGCAGTTTTAGTAGCCTTCTGTCCTACGAGCAGTACTTC. Residues: CASSFSSLLSYEQYF.

This sequence joins TRBV29-1 and TRBJ1-3; TRBD1 is a possible D gene (6 bases). The V end was cut by 4 bases, the J end by 1 base, with 11 bases between. The CDR3 is 14 residues long. Germline-derived CDR1 and CDR2 are SQVTM and ANQGSEA. The CDR3 reads CSVVRGESGNTIYF. As DNA, the CDR3 is TGCAGCGTTGTTAGGGGGGAATCTGGAAACACCATATATTTT.